This is a list of T cell receptor beta chains from one sample in a study of cytomegalovirus exposure and HLA in healthy donors. Libraries were prepared by immunoSEQ multiplex PCR; TCRdb keeps only in-frame clonotypes and omits some of them. This table holds fewer than 95,000 clones, around 75% found once. Sequenced sample: PBMCs. The receptors were sampled from a man aged 35-49 years in good health and CMV-seronegative. Both conserved end residues are part of each CDR3. The order of the fields is V gene, CDR3 length, D gene, J gene, clone size, CDR3 protein, CDR3 DNA. The D gene is left open where the match is weak. The size field is filled for only some rows; it gives once, few, many or a size class.

V: TRBV6-5
length: 13
D: -
J: TRBJ2-3
size: -
CDR3: CASSSGLTDTQYF
DNA: TGTGCCAGCAGTTCAGGGCTCACAGATACGCAGTATTTT

V: TRBV5-1
length: 14
D: -
J: TRBJ2-1
size: few
CDR3: CASSLDLGVDEQFF
DNA: TGCGCCAGCAGCTTGGATCTGGGCGTCGACGAGCAGTTCTTC

V: TRBV7-9
length: 14
D: -
J: TRBJ1-2
size: few
CDR3: CASSLVSRGAGYTF
DNA: TGTGCCAGCAGCTTAGTATCCAGGGGCGCTGGCTACACCTTC

V: TRBV5-1
length: 13
D: -
J: TRBJ1-5
size: -
CDR3: CASSLDINQPQHF
DNA: TGCGCCAGCAGCTTGGACATAAATCAGCCCCAGCATTTT

V: TRBV6-4
length: 17
D: TRBD1
J: TRBJ1-1
size: -
CDR3: CASSALPLGQMNTEAFF
DNA: TGTGCCAGCAGTGCCTTACCCTTGGGACAGATGAACACTGAAGCTTTCTTT

V: TRBV5-6
length: 14
D: -
J: TRBJ1-4
size: -
CDR3: CASSFPGTSRKLFF
DNA: TGTGCCAGCAGCTTCCCCGGGACATCACGAAAACTGTTTTTT

V: TRBV5-4
length: 15
D: TRBD1
J: TRBJ1-2
size: -
CDR3: CASSLVGQAIYGYTF
DNA: TGTGCCAGCAGCTTGGTGGGACAGGCCATATATGGCTACACCTTC

V: TRBV28
length: 14
D: -
J: TRBJ2-7
size: few
CDR3: CASSLRGLFYEQYF
DNA: TGTGCCAGCAGTTTACGAGGACTTTTCTACGAGCAGTACTTC

V: TRBV25-1
length: 14
D: -
J: TRBJ1-1
size: -
CDR3: CASSENDKNTEAFF
DNA: TGTGCCAGCAGTGAAAATGACAAGAACACTGAAGCTTTCTTT

V: TRBV9
length: 15
D: -
J: TRBJ2-5
size: -
CDR3: CASSVATGTGETQYF
DNA: TGTGCCAGCAGCGTAGCTACAGGGACGGGGGAGACCCAGTACTTC

V: TRBV28
length: 14
D: TRBD1
J: TRBJ1-4
size: -
CDR3: CASSQQGKDEKLFF
DNA: TGTGCCAGCAGTCAACAGGGGAAGGATGAAAAACTGTTTTTT

V: TRBV6-1
length: 14
D: TRBD1
J: TRBJ2-7
size: -
CDR3: CASLGTGLSHEQYF
DNA: TGTGCCAGCTTAGGGACAGGGTTATCCCACGAGCAGTACTTC

V: TRBV11-2
length: 15
D: -
J: TRBJ1-6
size: -
CDR3: CASSSATRAGSPLHF
DNA: TGTGCCAGCAGCTCAGCGACCCGGGCGGGCTCACCCCTCCACTTT

V: TRBV15
length: 14
D: TRBD1
J: TRBJ1-2
size: -
CDR3: CATSNPGDRIRYTF
DNA: TGTGCCACCAGCAATCCGGGGGACAGGATCCGCTACACCTTC

V: TRBV19
length: 13
D: -
J: TRBJ2-5
size: -
CDR3: CASLGAGQETQYF
DNA: TGTGCCAGCCTAGGGGCAGGCCAAGAGACCCAGTACTTC

V: TRBV19
length: 16
D: TRBD1
J: TRBJ2-1
size: -
CDR3: CASSALDRGSYNEQFF
DNA: TGTGCCAGTAGTGCCCTGGACAGGGGCTCCTACAATGAGCAGTTCTTC

V: TRBV2
length: 12
D: TRBD1
J: TRBJ1-1
size: -
CDR3: CAGGQGGTEAFF
DNA: TGTGCCGGGGGACAGGGGGGAACTGAAGCTTTCTTT

V: TRBV6-5
length: 16
D: TRBD1
J: TRBJ2-1
size: -
CDR3: CASSYSGTGPYNEQFF
DNA: TGTGCCAGCAGTTACTCAGGGACAGGGCCCTACAATGAGCAGTTCTTC

V: TRBV6-1
length: 15
D: -
J: TRBJ1-6
size: -
CDR3: CASSEVGGVLAPLHF
DNA: TGTGCCAGCAGTGAAGTTGGGGGCGTCCTTGCACCCCTCCACTTT

V: TRBV7-2
length: 13
D: TRBD1
J: TRBJ1-4
size: -
CDR3: CATRDRANEKLFF
DNA: TGTGCCACTCGGGACAGGGCAAATGAAAAACTGTTTTTT

V: TRBV13
length: 14
D: -
J: TRBJ2-1
size: -
CDR3: CASHRRSSYNEQFF
DNA: TGTGCCAGTCACCGAAGGAGCTCCTACAATGAGCAGTTCTTC

V: TRBV5-1
length: 13
D: -
J: TRBJ2-7
size: -
CDR3: CASSPEGWNEQYF
DNA: TGCGCCAGCAGTCCGGAGGGGTGGAACGAGCAGTACTTC

V: TRBV10-3
length: 12
D: -
J: TRBJ1-2
size: few
CDR3: CAIRKDSYGYTF
DNA: TGTGCCATCAGGAAGGACAGCTATGGCTACACCTTC

V: TRBV7-2
length: 15
D: -
J: TRBJ1-1
size: -
CDR3: CASSLAVSGGTEAFF
DNA: TGTGCCAGCAGCTTAGCGGTTTCGGGGGGCACTGAAGCTTTCTTT

V: TRBV7-9
length: 13
D: -
J: TRBJ1-4
size: -
CDR3: CASYANTNEKLFF
DNA: TGTGCCAGCTATGCGAACACTAATGAAAAACTGTTTTTT

V: TRBV7-9
length: 12
D: -
J: TRBJ1-1
size: -
CDR3: CASRRGNTEAFF
DNA: TGTGCCAGCAGGCGGGGGAACACTGAAGCTTTCTTT

V: TRBV19
length: 14
D: -
J: TRBJ1-2
size: -
CDR3: CASTLGGVLHGYTF
DNA: TGTGCCAGTACTCTAGGAGGGGTTCTTCATGGCTACACCTTC

V: TRBV11-2
length: 19
D: -
J: TRBJ2-2
size: -
CDR3: CASSSDWGGHEAYTGELFF
DNA: TGTGCCAGCAGCTCAGATTGGGGGGGGCACGAAGCGTACACCGGGGAGCTGTTTTTT

V: TRBV18
length: 14
D: -
J: TRBJ2-1
size: -
CDR3: CASSPIPGSNEQFF
DNA: TGTGCCAGCTCACCAATTCCGGGTTCAAATGAGCAGTTCTTC

V: TRBV4-1
length: 15
D: -
J: TRBJ2-3
size: -
CDR3: CASSQYNPSTDTQYF
DNA: TGCGCCAGCAGCCAATACAACCCTAGCACAGATACGCAGTATTTT

V: TRBV11-1
length: 15
D: TRBD1
J: TRBJ1-4
size: few
CDR3: CASSQRTGGGEKLFF
DNA: TGTGCCAGCAGCCAGCGGACAGGGGGAGGCGAAAAACTGTTTTTT

V: TRBV9
length: 15
D: TRBD1
J: TRBJ1-2
size: few
CDR3: CASSARDRLNYGYTF
DNA: TGTGCCAGCAGCGCCCGGGACAGACTTAACTATGGCTACACCTTC

V: TRBV28
length: 14
D: -
J: TRBJ1-2
size: -
CDR3: CASSLSAGNYGYTF
DNA: TGTGCCAGCAGTTTATCCGCGGGCAACTATGGCTACACCTTC

V: TRBV5-6
length: 16
D: TRBD1
J: TRBJ1-2
size: few
CDR3: CASSSNRGIHGYGYTF
DNA: TGTGCCAGCAGCTCCAACAGGGGAATCCACGGCTATGGCTACACCTTC

V: TRBV6-6
length: 14
D: TRBD2
J: TRBJ2-3
size: -
CDR3: CASSSLGEGDTQYF
DNA: TGTGCCAGCAGTTCCCTTGGGGAGGGGGATACGCAGTATTTT

V: TRBV5-4
length: 15
D: TRBD1
J: TRBJ1-4
size: -
CDR3: CASSIRQGTNEKLFF
DNA: TGTGCCAGCAGCATCAGACAGGGAACTAATGAAAAACTGTTTTTT

V: TRBV4-3
length: 15
D: TRBD1
J: TRBJ1-4
size: few
CDR3: CASSQEGQFNEKLFF
DNA: TGCGCCAGCAGCCAGGAGGGACAGTTTAATGAAAAACTGTTTTTT

V: TRBV5-4
length: 13
D: TRBD1
J: TRBJ2-1
size: -
CDR3: CASSWDSDNEQFF
DNA: TGTGCCAGCAGCTGGGACAGCGACAATGAGCAGTTCTTC

V: TRBV9
length: 19
D: TRBD1
J: TRBJ2-3
size: -
CDR3: CASSVESGQGPWGTDTQYF
DNA: TGTGCCAGCAGCGTAGAATCGGGACAGGGGCCCTGGGGCACAGATACGCAGTATTTT

V: TRBV6-5
length: 16
D: TRBD1
J: TRBJ1-3
size: -
CDR3: CASSSAGTGFGNTIYF
DNA: TGTGCCAGCAGTTCAGCCGGGACAGGGTTTGGAAACACCATATATTTT

V: TRBV5-1
length: 15
D: TRBD1
J: TRBJ1-2
size: -
CDR3: CASSLDHRGADGYTF
DNA: TGCGCCAGCAGCTTGGACCACAGGGGGGCGGATGGCTACACCTTC

V: TRBV4-2
length: 17
D: -
J: TRBJ2-1
size: -
CDR3: CASSQDKRGSIYNEQFF
DNA: TGTGCCAGCAGCCAAGATAAGCGCGGGTCTATCTACAATGAGCAGTTCTTC

V: TRBV9
length: 15
D: TRBD1
J: TRBJ1-2
size: once
CDR3: CASSEEGASFYGYTF
DNA: TGTGCCAGCAGCGAGGAGGGGGCCTCCTTCTATGGCTACACCTTC

V: TRBV28
length: 14
D: TRBD1
J: TRBJ1-2
size: -
CDR3: CASRSGGGGFGYTF
DNA: TGTGCCAGCAGGTCCGGAGGGGGCGGGTTTGGCTACACCTTC

V: TRBV28
length: 16
D: TRBD2
J: TRBJ2-1
size: -
CDR3: CASKSSGGSSYNEQFF
DNA: TGTGCCAGCAAATCTAGCGGGGGGAGCTCCTACAATGAGCAGTTCTTC

V: TRBV7-3
length: 15
D: -
J: TRBJ2-6
size: -
CDR3: CASTRLRSGANVLTF
DNA: TGTGCCAGCACTCGGTTGCGGTCTGGGGCCAACGTCCTGACTTTC